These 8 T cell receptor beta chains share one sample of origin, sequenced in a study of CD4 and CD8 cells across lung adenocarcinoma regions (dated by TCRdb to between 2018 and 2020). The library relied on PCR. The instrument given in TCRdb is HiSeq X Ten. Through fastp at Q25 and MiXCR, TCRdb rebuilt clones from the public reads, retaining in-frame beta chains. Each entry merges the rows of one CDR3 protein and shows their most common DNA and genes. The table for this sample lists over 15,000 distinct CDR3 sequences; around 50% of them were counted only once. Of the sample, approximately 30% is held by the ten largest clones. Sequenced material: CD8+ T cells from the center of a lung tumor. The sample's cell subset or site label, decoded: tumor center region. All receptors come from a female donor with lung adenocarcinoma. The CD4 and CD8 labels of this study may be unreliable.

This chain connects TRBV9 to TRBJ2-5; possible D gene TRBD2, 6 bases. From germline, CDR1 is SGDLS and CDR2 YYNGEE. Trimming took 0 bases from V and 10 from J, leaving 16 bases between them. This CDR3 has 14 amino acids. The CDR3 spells CASSVELAREVQYF. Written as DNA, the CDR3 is TGTGCCAGCAGCGTAGAGCTAGCAAGGGAGGTCCAGTACTTC.

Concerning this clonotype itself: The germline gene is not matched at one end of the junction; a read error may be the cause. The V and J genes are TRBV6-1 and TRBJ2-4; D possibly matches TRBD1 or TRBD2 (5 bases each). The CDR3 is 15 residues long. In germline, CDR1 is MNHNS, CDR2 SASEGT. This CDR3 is CASRSGPRGENTQYF. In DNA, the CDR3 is TGTGCCAGCAGGTCGGGGCCTAGAGGCGAAAACACGCAGTATTTC.

In DNA, the CDR3 is TGTGCCAGCAGCCAAGGGAACGGGATGGGCTACGAGCAGTACTTC. Translated: CASSQGNGMGYEQYF. This chain joins TRBV3-1 and TRBJ2-5; tentatively, D is TRBD2 (5 bases). The better agreement between TRBJ2-7 and the DNA end casts doubt on the J call. The CDR3 runs 15 residues. Germline V lookup: CDR1 LGHDT, CDR2 YNNKEL (reference sequence).

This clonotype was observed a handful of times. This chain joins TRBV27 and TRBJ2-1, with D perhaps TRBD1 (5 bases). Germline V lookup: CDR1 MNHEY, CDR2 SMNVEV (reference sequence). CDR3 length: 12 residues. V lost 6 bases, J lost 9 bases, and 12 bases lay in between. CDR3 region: CASRKTVGEQFF. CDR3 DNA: TGTGCCAGCAGGAAGACAGTGGGTGAGCAGTTCTTC.

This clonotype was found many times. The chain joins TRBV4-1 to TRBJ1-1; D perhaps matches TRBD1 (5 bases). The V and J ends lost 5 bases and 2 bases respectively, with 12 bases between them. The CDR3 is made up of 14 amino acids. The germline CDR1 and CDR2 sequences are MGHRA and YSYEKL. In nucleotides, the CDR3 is TGCGCCAGCAGCTACGGGGCCTCCAACACTGAAGCTTTCTTT. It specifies CASSYGASNTEAFF.

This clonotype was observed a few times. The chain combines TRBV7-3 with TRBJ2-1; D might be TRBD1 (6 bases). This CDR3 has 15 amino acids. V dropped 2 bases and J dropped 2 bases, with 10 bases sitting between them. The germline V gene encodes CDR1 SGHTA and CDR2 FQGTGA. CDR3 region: CASSLEAGAYNEQFF. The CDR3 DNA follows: TGTGCCAGCAGCTTAGAAGCAGGGGCCTACAATGAGCAGTTCTTC.

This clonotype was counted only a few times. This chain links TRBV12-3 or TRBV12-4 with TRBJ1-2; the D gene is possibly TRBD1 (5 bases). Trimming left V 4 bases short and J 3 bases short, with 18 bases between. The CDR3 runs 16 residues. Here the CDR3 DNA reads TGTGCCAGCAGTTCAGGGTGGACCGGATTTGACTATGGCTACACCTTC. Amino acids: CASSSGWTGFDYGYTF.

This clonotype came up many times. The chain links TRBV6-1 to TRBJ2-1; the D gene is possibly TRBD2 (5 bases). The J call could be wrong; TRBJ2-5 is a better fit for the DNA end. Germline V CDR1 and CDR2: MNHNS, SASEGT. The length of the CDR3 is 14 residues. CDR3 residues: CASRRELASETQYF. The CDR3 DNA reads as TGTGCCAGCAGGAGGGAATTGGCATCGGAGACCCAGTACTTC.